Listed below are T cell receptor beta chains from one sample, sequenced in a study of CD8 T cells in ankylosing spondylitis. A single record per CDR3 protein comes from TCRdb applying MiXCR to the 5' RACE reads. The sample has 250,000 or so distinct CDR3 sequences; approximately 20% are singletons. The sequenced material came from blood, either unsorted or a sorted T cell fraction (not recorded which). These receptors all stem from a male donor with ankylosing spondylitis or in good health (not recorded which). Both conserved end residues are trimmed from each CDR3.

>TRBJ2-1|TRBV5-6
ASSLELGIYNEQF
>TRBJ2-1|TRBV7-2
ASSLAGGPSNEQF
>TRBJ2-1|TRBV7-8
ASSPSGGAGPYNEQF
>TRBJ1-1|TRBV4-2
ASSQDSRGRTEAF
>TRBJ2-7|TRBV12-3/TRBV12-4
ASSPRTVYEQY
>TRBJ2-5|TRBV10-3
AISESVDREVETQY
>TRBJ2-5|TRBV12-3/TRBV12-4
ASSPGQGGRETQY
>TRBJ2-7|TRBV29-1
SVESSGSPYEQY
>TRBJ2-2|TRBV7-8
ASSLVPGLVTNTGELF
>TRBJ1-4|TRBV7-8
ASRSGTGYVSTNEKLF
>TRBJ2-5|TRBV4-1
ASSPHGSNNEETQY
>TRBJ2-2|TRBV29-1
SVAVLEELF
>TRBJ1-1|TRBV12-3/TRBV12-4
ASSLARGTEAF
>TRBJ2-1|TRBV7-6
ASSLGASGLEQF
>TRBJ2-5|TRBV29-1
SVEDREGGETQY
>TRBJ2-7|TRBV4-1
ASSQAHVDPSYEQY